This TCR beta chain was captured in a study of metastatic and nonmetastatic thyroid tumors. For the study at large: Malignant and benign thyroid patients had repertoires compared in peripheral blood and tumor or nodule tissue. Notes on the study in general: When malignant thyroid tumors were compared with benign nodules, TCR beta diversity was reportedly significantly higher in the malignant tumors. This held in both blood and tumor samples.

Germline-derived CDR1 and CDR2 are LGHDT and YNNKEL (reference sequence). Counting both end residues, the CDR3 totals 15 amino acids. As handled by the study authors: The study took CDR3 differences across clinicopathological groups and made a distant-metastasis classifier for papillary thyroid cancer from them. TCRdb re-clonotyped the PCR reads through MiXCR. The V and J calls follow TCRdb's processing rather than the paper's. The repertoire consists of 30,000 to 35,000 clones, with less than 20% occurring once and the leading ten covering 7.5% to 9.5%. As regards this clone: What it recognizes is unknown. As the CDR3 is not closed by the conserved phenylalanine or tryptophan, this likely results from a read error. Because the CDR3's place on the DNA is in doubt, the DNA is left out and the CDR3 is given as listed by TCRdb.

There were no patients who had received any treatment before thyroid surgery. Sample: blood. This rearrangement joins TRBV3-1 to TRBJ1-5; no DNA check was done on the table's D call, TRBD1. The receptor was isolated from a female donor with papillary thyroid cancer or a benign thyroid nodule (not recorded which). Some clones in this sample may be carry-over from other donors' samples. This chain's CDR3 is CASSRTGTGNQPQDL.